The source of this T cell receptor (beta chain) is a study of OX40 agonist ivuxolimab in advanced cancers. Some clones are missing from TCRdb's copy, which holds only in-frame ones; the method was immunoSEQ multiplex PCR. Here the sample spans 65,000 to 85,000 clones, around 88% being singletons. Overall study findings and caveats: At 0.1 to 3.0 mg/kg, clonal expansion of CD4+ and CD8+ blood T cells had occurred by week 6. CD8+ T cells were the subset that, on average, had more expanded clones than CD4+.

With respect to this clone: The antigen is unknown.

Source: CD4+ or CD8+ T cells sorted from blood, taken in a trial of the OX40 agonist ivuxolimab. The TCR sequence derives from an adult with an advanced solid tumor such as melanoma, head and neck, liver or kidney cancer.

The CDR3 here is CASSLARGLALTDTQYF. CDR3 sequence (DNA): TGTGCCAGCAGCTTAGCACGAGGGCTAGCATTAACAGATACGCAGTATTTT. This rearrangement joins TRBV7-9 to TRBJ2-3, with D possibly matching TRBD2 (5 bases). CDR3 length: 17 residues. V was trimmed by 0 bases and J by 3 bases, leaving 16 bases between them. Germline CDR1 reads SEHNR; CDR2 reads FQNEAQ (reference sequence).